This T cell receptor (beta chain) originates from a study of T-cell reconstitution after alpha-beta-depleted transplantation in children. It was with unique molecular identifiers that the TCRbeta library was prepared. Each CDR3 protein gets one entry after TCRdb re-called the PCR reads with MiXCR. The sample shows fewer than 550,000 distinct CDR3 sequences, roughly 11% of them seen only once. The V segment lost 3 bases and the J segment 16 bases; nucleotides outside the gene matches: 7. The CDR3 extends over 12 amino acids. This clonotype has at least ten counts. This sequence was found in a human donor who donated a stem cell graft to a child with acute myeloid leukemia. The material sequenced was PBMCs from the stem cell graft donor, taken from the stem cell graft. This rearrangement joins TRBV12-3 or TRBV12-4 to TRBJ1-4; 8 nucleotides match TRBD1. The CDR3 sequence: CASSFQQGGQFF. DNA for the CDR3: TGTGCCAGCAGTTTCCAACAGGGGGGTCAGTTTTTT.